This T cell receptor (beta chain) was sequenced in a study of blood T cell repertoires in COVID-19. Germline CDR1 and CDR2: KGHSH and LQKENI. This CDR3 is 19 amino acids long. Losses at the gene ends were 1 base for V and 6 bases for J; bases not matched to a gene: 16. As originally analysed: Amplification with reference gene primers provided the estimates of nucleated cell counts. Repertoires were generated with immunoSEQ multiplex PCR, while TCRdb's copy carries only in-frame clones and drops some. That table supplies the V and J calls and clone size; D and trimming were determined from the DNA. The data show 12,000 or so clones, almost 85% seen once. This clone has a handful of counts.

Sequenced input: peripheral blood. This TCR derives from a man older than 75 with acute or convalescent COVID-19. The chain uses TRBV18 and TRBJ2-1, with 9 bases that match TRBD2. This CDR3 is CASSPQLGGGAISGNEQFF. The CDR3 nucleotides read TGTGCCAGCTCACCACAGTTGGGCGGGGGGGCCATATCAGGCAATGAGCAGTTCTTC.